This TCR beta chain emerged from a study of blood T cell repertoires in COVID-19. The repertoire was sequenced with immunoSEQ multiplex PCR; TCRdb's copy has only in-frame clones and lacks some. The profile shows around 230,000 clones, roughly 88% of them singletons. The CDR3 contains 16 residues. Germline V lookup: CDR1 SGHAT, CDR2 FQNNGV. Trimming left V 1 base short and J 1 base short, with 13 bases between. The TCR sequence derives from a middle-aged man who had recovered from COVID-19. The chain couples TRBV11-2 to TRBJ1-1; D is possibly TRBD1 (5 bases). The sample taken for sequencing was peripheral blood. This CDR3 reads CASSLALGATNTEAFF. DNA of the CDR3: TGTGCCAGCAGCTTAGCCTTAGGGGCGACGAACACTGAAGCTTTCTTT.